Below are 25 T cell receptor beta chains sequenced from a single sample in a study of blood T cell repertoires in COVID-19. Here immunoSEQ multiplex PCR was the method, and the copy in TCRdb shows in-frame clones only, minus some. The sample yields 150,000 to 170,000 clones, roughly nine tenths seen once. The sample taken for sequencing was peripheral blood. Receptors originate from a middle-aged man with acute or convalescent COVID-19.

The gene calls are TRBV30 and TRBJ1-1, with D hard to call. The V and J ends lost 0 bases and 6 bases respectively, with 14 bases between them. The CDR3 runs 14 residues. Looked up from germline, CDR1 is GTSNPN and CDR2 is SVGIG (reference sequence). CDR3 sequence reads: CAWSVSQNVPEAFF. DNA of the CDR3: TGTGCCTGGAGTGTAAGTCAGAATGTCCCTGAAGCTTTCTTT.

The chain uses TRBV7-6 and TRBJ2-5; 15 bases align to TRBD2. CDR3 length: 18 amino acids. Germline CDR1 and CDR2: SGHVS and FNYEAQ. Germline trimming cut 2 bases from V and 5 bases from J; bases unmatched to any gene: 9. CDR3 DNA: TGTGCCAGCAGCTTAAATATAGGGACTAGCGGGAGGCTCGAGACCCAGTACTTC. Protein: CASSLNIGTSGRLETQYF.

J is TRBJ2-2 and V is TRBV7-9; 8 bases align to TRBD2. The ends lost 2 bases at V and 2 bases at J; junction bases unmatched: 10. Germline V gene lookup returns CDR1 SEHNR and CDR2 FQNEAQ (reference sequence). This CDR3 is built from 18 residues. The DNA for the CDR3 is TGTGCCAGCAGCTTATCCGTCCTGACTAGCGCAAACACCGGGGAGCTGTTTTTT. This codes for CASSLSVLTSANTGELFF.

This rearrangement joins TRBV18 to TRBJ1-3; 9 bases align to TRBD1. CDR1 is KGHSH and CDR2 is LQKENI in the germline V gene. Unmatched junction bases numbered 2, after V lost 5 bases and J lost 0 bases. This CDR3 spans 15 amino acids. CDR3 loop: CASSSTGGSGNTIYF. CDR3 in DNA: TGTGCCAGCTCATCGACAGGGGGCTCTGGAAACACCATATATTTT. Full variable domain (missing parts from reference TRBV18 and TRBJ1-3): NAGVMQNPRHLVRRRGQEARLRCSPMKGHSHVYWYRQLPEEGLKFMVYLQKENIIDESGMPKERFSAEFPKEGPSILRIQQVVRGDSAAYFCASSSTGGSGNTIYFGEGSWLTVV.

The rearrangement links TRBV24-1 to TRBJ2-7; D may be TRBD1 (5 bases). The ends were cut back, 4 bases at V and 3 bases at J, with 12 bases in the middle. Per germline, CDR1 KGHDR and CDR2 SFDVKD. This CDR3 comprises 14 residues. Written as DNA, the CDR3 is TGTGCCACCAGTGACCCCAGGGTCAGCTACGAGCAGTACTTC. As protein: CATSDPRVSYEQYF.

The rearrangement joins TRBV19 to TRBJ1-3, with 7 bases that match TRBD1. The CDR3 runs 16 residues. V shed 4 bases and J 0 bases; nucleotides not matched to a gene: 6. In germline, CDR1 is LNHDA, CDR2 SQIVND (reference sequence). DNA of the CDR3: TGTGCCAGTAGTACGCGACAGGGTGCCTCTGGAAACACCATATATTTT. Its translation: CASSTRQGASGNTIYF.

The chain recombines TRBV28 with TRBJ2-1; tentative D call: TRBD1 (6 bases). Germline-derived CDR1 and CDR2 are MDHEN and SYDVKM. This CDR3 comprises 16 residues. The V gene lost 6 bases and the J gene lost 0 bases, with 15 bases spanning the gap. The CDR3 is CASRGTGPSSYNEQFF. As DNA, the CDR3 is TGTGCCAGCAGAGGAACAGGGCCCAGCTCCTACAATGAGCAGTTCTTC.

V gene TRBV6-5 combines with J gene TRBJ1-1; 8 bases agree with TRBD1. The germline V gene encodes CDR1 MNHEY and CDR2 SVGAGI. The CDR3 loop spans 13 amino acids. Unmatched junction bases numbered 4, after V lost 5 bases and J lost 5 bases. The CDR3 loop is CASSRTGLTEAFF. The CDR3 nucleotides are TGTGCCAGCAGTCGGACAGGGTTGACTGAAGCTTTCTTT.

The chain uses TRBV13 and TRBJ2-5; 7 positions agree with TRBD1. Trimming at V came to 1 base and at J to 1 base, leaving 3 bases not matched to a gene. The CDR3 length is 15 residues. Germline V lookup: CDR1 PRHDT, CDR2 FYEKMQ (reference sequence). The CDR3 DNA is TGTGCCAGCAGCTTAGTGACAGGGTCCCAAGAGACCCAGTACTTC. Protein product: CASSLVTGSQETQYF.

The chain uses TRBV27 and TRBJ1-2, with 7 bases matching TRBD1. Per the germline V gene, CDR1 is MNHEY and CDR2 is SMNVEV (reference sequence). This CDR3 is 18 amino acids long. The junction had 21 bases not matched to a gene; V was cut back by 2 bases and J by 9 bases. CDR3 residues: CASSLQARDSINWLSYTF. For the CDR3, the DNA is TGTGCCAGCAGTTTACAAGCTAGGGACAGCATAAATTGGTTAAGCTACACCTTC.

V gene TRBV30 combines with J gene TRBJ1-1; 8 nucleotides agree with TRBD1. There are 12 residues in the CDR3. CDR1 and CDR2 from the germline V gene are GTSNPN and SVGIG (reference sequence). After removal of 2 bases from V and 10 bases from J, the junction contained 6 bases not matched to a gene. In nucleotides, the CDR3 is TGTGCCTGGAGTTACCAGGGGGCCGGAGCTTTCTTT. As protein: CAWSYQGAGAFF. The entire variable domain, with the rest obtained from reference TRBV30 and TRBJ1-1, is as follows: SQTIHQWPATLVQPVGSPLSLECTVEGTSNPNLYWYRQAAGRGLQLLFYSVGIGQISSEVPQNLSASRPQDRQFILSSKKLLLSDSGFYLCAWSYQGAGAFFGQGTRLTVV.

V and J are TRBV5-4 and TRBJ2-5; 10 bases match TRBD1. From germline, CDR1 is SGHNT and CDR2 YYREEE (reference sequence). This CDR3 has 16 residues. Germline trimming cut 1 base from V and 5 bases from J; bases unmatched to any gene: 8. The CDR3 region has the DNA TGTGCCAGCAGCTTGCCCGGGACAGGGGTCAGGGAGACCCAGTACTTC. This translates into CASSLPGTGVRETQYF.

The V gene is TRBV3-1 (or the pseudogene TRBV3-2), the J gene TRBJ1-1; TRBD1 agrees at 9 bases. Looked up from germline, CDR1 is LGHDT and CDR2 is YNNKEL (reference sequence). The length of the CDR3 is 16 residues. J gave up 3 bases and V 6 bases, and 11 bases lay outside the gene matches. The CDR3 reads CASSTGTGTWDTEAFF. DNA of the CDR3: TGTGCCAGCAGTACCGGGACAGGGACGTGGGACACTGAAGCTTTCTTT.

Written as DNA, the CDR3 is TGTGCCAGCAGCCTTCCGGGACTAGCAGTTGGGGAGCTGTTTTTT. Protein sequence: CASSLPGLAVGELFF. V and J are TRBV7-2 and TRBJ2-2; 9 bases align to TRBD2. CDR3 length: 15 amino acids. Germline values: CDR1 SGHTA, CDR2 FQGNSA. The V gene end was trimmed by 5 bases and the J gene end by 8 bases; junction bases not matched to a gene: 9.

This clone was recorded a few times. The chain uses TRBV5-4 and TRBJ1-1; 9 bases line up with TRBD1. V lost 1 base and J lost 5; bases outside the gene matches: 6. Germline V CDR1 and CDR2: SGHNT, YYREEE (reference sequence). The CDR3 totals 15 residues. The CDR3 is CASSLPGTGLTEAFF. In DNA form, the CDR3 reads TGTGCCAGCAGCTTGCCCGGGACAGGGCTAACTGAAGCTTTCTTT.

The chain is built from TRBV12-2 and TRBJ2-7; TRBD2 is the table's D call and was not checked against the DNA. TRBV12-2 is shown as a pseudogene. The CDR3 runs to 13 residues. CDR3 in DNA: TGTGCAAGTCGTTGGGACTCCAGCTACGAGCAGTACTTC. Protein: CASRWDSSYEQYF.

The J gene is TRBJ1-3, the V gene TRBV28, with D possibly matching TRBD1 (6 bases). The germline gives CDR1 MDHEN, CDR2 SYDVKM. CDR3 length: 15 amino acids. Trimming took off 5 bases at V and 1 base at J, with 12 bases between the two ends. The CDR3, as DNA: TGTGCCAGCAGTCCCGGGACACCATCTGGAAACACCATATATTTT. It translates to CASSPGTPSGNTIYF.

As DNA, the CDR3 is TGTGCCAGCAGCTTCGGTCCGGGAAGCACAGATACGCAGTATTTT. Translating it yields CASSFGPGSTDTQYF. This rearrangement joins TRBV13 to TRBJ2-3; a possible D gene is TRBD2 (5 bases). The germline gives CDR1 PRHDT, CDR2 FYEKMQ (reference sequence). V lost 3 bases and J lost 0, with 10 bases in between. This CDR3 region has 15 residues. The full variable domain, its missing parts supplied by reference TRBV13 and TRBJ2-3, is AAGVIQSPRHLIKEKRETATLKCYPIPRHDTVYWYQQGPGQDPQFLISFYEKMQSDKGSIPDRFSAQQFSDYHSELNMSSLELGDSALYFCASSFGPGSTDTQYFGPGTRLTVL.

This rearrangement joins TRBV5-1 to TRBJ2-7; TRBD2 might be the D (6 bases). Germline CDR1 SGHRS, CDR2 YFSETQ. V lost 3 bases, J lost 3 bases, and 10 bases lay in between. The CDR3 spans 13 residues. CDR3 bases: TGCGCCAGCAGCTCCGGACTAATCTACGAGCAGTACTTC. This sequence encodes CASSSGLIYEQYF.

This clone has only one observation. The chain carries TRBV6-6 and TRBJ1-1; 8 bases agree with TRBD1. Looked up from germline, CDR1 is MNHNY and CDR2 is SVGAGI (reference sequence). This CDR3 is built from 14 residues. With 10 bases clipped from V and 3 bases from J, the junction kept 10 bases outside the gene matches. CDR3 DNA sequence: TGTGCCACCGCCCCGGACAGGGAGGACACTGAAGCTTTCTTT. It translates to CATAPDREDTEAFF.

V and J are TRBV4-1 and TRBJ2-7, with TRBD2 matching 10 bases. The germline V gene encodes CDR1 MGHRA and CDR2 YSYEKL. This CDR3 comprises 16 residues. Trimming at V came to 1 base and at J to 1 base, leaving 4 bases not matched to a gene. The CDR3 DNA is TGCGCCAGCAGCCAAGTCACTAGCGGGAATTCCTACGAGCAGTACTTC. Encoded protein: CASSQVTSGNSYEQYF.

The chain combines TRBV7-9 with TRBJ2-7, with 13 nucleotides matching TRBD2. V dropped 3 bases and J dropped 5; count of bases not matched to a gene: 10. Germline V CDR1 and CDR2: SEHNR, FQNEAQ (reference sequence). CDR3 length equals 17 residues. CDR3 protein: CASSFTGGGLAGDEQYF. For the CDR3, the DNA is TGTGCCAGCAGCTTTACGGGGGGTGGACTAGCGGGAGACGAGCAGTACTTC. Together with reference TRBV7-9 and TRBJ2-7, the CDR3 gives the full variable domain: DTGVSQNPRHKITKRGQNVTFRCDPISEHNRLYWYRQTLGQGPEFLTYFQNEAQLEKSRLLSDRFSAERPKGSFSTLEIQRTEQGDSAMYLCASSFTGGGLAGDEQYFGPGTRLTVT.

This chain uses TRBV4-3 with TRBJ2-1; TRBD2 is a possible D gene (7 bases). V lost 4 bases, J lost 0 bases, and 10 bases lay in between. The CDR3 has 15 residues. Germline V gives CDR1 LGHNA, CDR2 YSLEER. For the CDR3, the DNA is TGCGCCAGCAGCCTGGGGGGGCTCTCCTACAATGAGCAGTTCTTC. Amino acid sequence: CASSLGGLSYNEQFF.

The genes are TRBV28 and TRBJ2-3; possible D gene TRBD1, 6 bases. The V gene lost 5 bases and the J gene lost 6 bases, with 12 bases spanning the gap. CDR3 size: 13 residues. Germline assignment: CDR1 MDHEN and CDR2 SYDVKM. The CDR3 loop reads CASSTPGADTQYF. CDR3 coding DNA: TGTGCCAGCAGTACCCCAGGGGCCGATACGCAGTATTTT.

The V and J genes are TRBV19 and TRBJ2-1; TRBD2 agrees at 7 bases. This CDR3 has 15 residues. Trimming cost V 3 bases and J 3 bases; bases outside gene matches: 5. From germline, CDR1 is LNHDA and CDR2 SQIVND (reference sequence). CDR3 in DNA: TGTGCCAGTAGTATGGGGGGGAGGAGCTACAATGAGCAGTTCTTC. Translation gives CASSMGGRSYNEQFF.